The entry below gives a single TCR beta chain sequence along with its context. Its antigen is undetermined. This specimen comes from a study of OX40 agonist ivuxolimab in advanced cancers. Study findings and constraints: Within 6 weeks, CD4+ and CD8+ blood T cells expanded clonally at 0.1 to 3.0 mg/kg.

This CDR3 has 15 residues. Germline CDR1 and CDR2: SGHTA and FQGNSA. J was trimmed by 8 bases and V by 2 bases; bases with no gene match: 8. Using immunoSEQ multiplex PCR, the repertoire was profiled, and TCRdb retains in-frame clones only, with some absent. The sample lists 50,000 to 75,000 clones, roughly 85% occurring once. The sample in question was CD4+ or CD8+ T cells sorted from blood, obtained in a trial of the OX40 agonist ivuxolimab. The V and J genes are TRBV7-2 and TRBJ2-1, with 8 bases identical to TRBD2. This receptor was taken from an adult with an advanced solid tumor such as melanoma, head and neck, liver or kidney cancer. This chain's CDR3 is CASSLRPSGYYEQFF. CDR3 nucleotide sequence: TGTGCCAGCAGCTTACGTCCTAGCGGGTATTATGAGCAGTTCTTC.